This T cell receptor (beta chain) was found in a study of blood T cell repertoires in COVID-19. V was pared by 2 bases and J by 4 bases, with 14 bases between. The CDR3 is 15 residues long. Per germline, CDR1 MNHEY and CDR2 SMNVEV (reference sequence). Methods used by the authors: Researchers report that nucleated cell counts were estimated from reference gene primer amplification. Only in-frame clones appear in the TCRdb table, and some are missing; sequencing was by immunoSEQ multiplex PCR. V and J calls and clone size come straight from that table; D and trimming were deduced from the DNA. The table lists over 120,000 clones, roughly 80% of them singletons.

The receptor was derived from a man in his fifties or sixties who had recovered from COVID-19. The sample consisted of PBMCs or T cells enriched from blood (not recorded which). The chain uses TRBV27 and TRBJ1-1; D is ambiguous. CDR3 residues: CASSLGPPLSTEAFF. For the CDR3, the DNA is TGTGCCAGCAGTTTAGGTCCCCCCCTTAGCACTGAAGCTTTCTTT.